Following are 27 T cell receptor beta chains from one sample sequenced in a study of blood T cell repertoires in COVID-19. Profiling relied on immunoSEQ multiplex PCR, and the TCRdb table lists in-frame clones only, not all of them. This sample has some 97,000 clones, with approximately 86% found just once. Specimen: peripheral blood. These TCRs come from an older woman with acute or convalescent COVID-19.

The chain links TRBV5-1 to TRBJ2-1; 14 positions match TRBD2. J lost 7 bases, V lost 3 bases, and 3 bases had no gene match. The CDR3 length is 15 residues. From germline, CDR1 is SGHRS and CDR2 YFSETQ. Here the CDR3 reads CASSSGLAGENEQFF. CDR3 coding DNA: TGCGCCAGCAGCTCGGGACTAGCGGGAGAAAATGAGCAGTTCTTC.

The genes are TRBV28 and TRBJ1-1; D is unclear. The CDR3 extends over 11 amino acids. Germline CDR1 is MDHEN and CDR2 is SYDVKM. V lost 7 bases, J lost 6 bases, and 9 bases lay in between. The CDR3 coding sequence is TGTGCCAGCACCCTCTGGCCTGAAGCTTTCTTT. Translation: CASTLWPEAFF.

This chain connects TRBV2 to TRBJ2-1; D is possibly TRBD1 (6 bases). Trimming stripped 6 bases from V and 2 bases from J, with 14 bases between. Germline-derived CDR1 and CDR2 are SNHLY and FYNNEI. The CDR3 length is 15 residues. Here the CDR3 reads CASSYRDTTYNEQFF. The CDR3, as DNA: TGTGCCAGCAGCTACCGGGACACTACCTACAATGAGCAGTTCTTC.

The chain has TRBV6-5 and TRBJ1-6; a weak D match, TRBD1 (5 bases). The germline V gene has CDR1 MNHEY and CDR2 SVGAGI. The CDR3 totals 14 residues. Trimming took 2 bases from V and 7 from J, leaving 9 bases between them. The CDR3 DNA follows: TGTGCCAGCAGTTACCGACAGACCAATTCACCCCTCCACTTT. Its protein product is CASSYRQTNSPLHF.

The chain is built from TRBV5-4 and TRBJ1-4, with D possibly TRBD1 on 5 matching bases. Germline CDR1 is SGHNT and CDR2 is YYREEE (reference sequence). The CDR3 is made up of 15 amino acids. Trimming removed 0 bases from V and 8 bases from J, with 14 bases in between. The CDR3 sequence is CASSLEAGMGEKLFF. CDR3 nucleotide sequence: TGTGCCAGCAGCTTGGAGGCAGGGATGGGGGAAAAACTGTTTTTT.

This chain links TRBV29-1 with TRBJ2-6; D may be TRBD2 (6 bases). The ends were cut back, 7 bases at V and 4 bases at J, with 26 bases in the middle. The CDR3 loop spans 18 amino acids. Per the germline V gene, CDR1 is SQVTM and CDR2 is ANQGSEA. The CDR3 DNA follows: TGCAGCGCCATCGGGTCGTCTCCCTGGGCGGGAGGGGCCAACGTCCTGACTTTC. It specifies CSAIGSSPWAGGANVLTF.

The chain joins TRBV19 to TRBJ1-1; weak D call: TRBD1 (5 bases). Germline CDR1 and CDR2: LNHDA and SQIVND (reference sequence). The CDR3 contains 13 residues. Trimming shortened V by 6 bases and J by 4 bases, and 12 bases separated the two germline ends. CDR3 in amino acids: CASSPGSGTEAFF. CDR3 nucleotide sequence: TGTGCCAGTAGCCCAGGGTCGGGCACTGAAGCTTTCTTT.

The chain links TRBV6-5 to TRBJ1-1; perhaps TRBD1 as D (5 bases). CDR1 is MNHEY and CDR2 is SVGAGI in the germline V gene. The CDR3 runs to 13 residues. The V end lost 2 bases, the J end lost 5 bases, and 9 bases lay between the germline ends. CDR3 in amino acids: CASSYGARTEAFF. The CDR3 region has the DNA TGTGCCAGCAGTTACGGGGCGCGGACTGAAGCTTTCTTT.

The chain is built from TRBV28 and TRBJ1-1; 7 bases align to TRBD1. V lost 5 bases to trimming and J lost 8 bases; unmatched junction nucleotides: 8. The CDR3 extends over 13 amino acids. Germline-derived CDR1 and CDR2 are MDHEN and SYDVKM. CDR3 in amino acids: CASSGPGGIEAFF. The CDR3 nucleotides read TGTGCCAGCAGTGGACCAGGGGGGATCGAAGCTTTCTTT.

CDR3 bases: TGTGCCATCAACTCGGACAGGGGGAGTTCACCCCTCCACTTT. Encoded protein: CAINSDRGSSPLHF. This chain connects TRBV10-3 to TRBJ1-6; 10 bases line up with TRBD1. The CDR3 runs 14 residues. The J segment lost 9 bases and the V segment lost 7 bases, leaving 6 bases of the junction unmatched. The germline V gene has CDR1 ENHRY and CDR2 SYGVKD.

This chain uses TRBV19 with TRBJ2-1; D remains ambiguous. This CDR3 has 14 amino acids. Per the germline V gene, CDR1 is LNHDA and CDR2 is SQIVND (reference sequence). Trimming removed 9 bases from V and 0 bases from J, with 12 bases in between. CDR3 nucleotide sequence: TGTGCCAGCTCGAGCGCAAGCTCCTACAATGAGCAGTTCTTC. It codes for CASSSASSYNEQFF.

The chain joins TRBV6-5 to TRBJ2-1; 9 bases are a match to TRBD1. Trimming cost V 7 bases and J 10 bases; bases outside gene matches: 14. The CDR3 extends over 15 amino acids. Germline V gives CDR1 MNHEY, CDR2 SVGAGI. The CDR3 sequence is CASTYGQGLDGEQFF. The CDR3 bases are TGTGCCAGCACCTATGGACAGGGGTTGGACGGGGAGCAGTTCTTC.

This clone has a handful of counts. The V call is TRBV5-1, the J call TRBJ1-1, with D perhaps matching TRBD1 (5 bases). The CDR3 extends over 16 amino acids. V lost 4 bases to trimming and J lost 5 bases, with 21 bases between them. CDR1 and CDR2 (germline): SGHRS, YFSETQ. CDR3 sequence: CASSLEIGGVGTEAFF. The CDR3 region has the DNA TGCGCCAGCAGCCTCGAAATCGGGGGGGTCGGAACTGAAGCTTTCTTT.

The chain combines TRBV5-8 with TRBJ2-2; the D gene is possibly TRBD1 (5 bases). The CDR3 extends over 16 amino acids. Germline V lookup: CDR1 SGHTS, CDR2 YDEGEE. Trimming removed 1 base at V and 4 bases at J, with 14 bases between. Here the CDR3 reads CASSLNQGVRTGELFF. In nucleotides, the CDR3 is TGTGCCAGCAGCTTGAATCAGGGCGTGCGCACCGGGGAGCTGTTTTTT.

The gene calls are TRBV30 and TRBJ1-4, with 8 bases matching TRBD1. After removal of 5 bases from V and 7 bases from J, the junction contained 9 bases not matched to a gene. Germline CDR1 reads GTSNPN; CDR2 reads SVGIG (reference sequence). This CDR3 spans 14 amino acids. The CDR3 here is CAWEIGQGGEKLFF. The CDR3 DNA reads TGTGCCTGGGAGATAGGACAGGGAGGTGAAAAACTGTTTTTT.

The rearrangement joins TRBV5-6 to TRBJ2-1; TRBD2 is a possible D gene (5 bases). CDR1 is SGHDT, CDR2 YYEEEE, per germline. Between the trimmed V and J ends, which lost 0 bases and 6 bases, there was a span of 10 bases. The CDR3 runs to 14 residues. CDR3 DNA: TGTGCCAGCAGCTTGGGGGAGCCCCTCAATGAGCAGTTCTTC. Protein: CASSLGEPLNEQFF. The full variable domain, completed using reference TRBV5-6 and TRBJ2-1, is DAGVTQSPTHLIKTRGQQVTLRCSPKSGHDTVSWYQQALGQGPQFIFQYYEEEERQRGNFPDRFSGHQFPNYSSELNVNALLLGDSALYLCASSLGEPLNEQFFGPGTRLTVL.

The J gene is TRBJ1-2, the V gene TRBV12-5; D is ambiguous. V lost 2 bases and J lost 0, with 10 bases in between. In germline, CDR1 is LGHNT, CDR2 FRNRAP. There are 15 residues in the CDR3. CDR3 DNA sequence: TGTGCTAGTGGTTTGTTTCCTATGTCTAACTATGGCTACACCTTC. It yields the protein CASGLFPMSNYGYTF.

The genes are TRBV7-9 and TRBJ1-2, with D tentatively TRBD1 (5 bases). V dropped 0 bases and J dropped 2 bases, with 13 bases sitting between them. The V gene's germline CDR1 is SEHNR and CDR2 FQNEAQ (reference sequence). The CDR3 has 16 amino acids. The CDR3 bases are TGTGCCAGCAGCTTAGCGCGGGGGACTCAGAACTATGGCTACACCTTC. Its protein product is CASSLARGTQNYGYTF.

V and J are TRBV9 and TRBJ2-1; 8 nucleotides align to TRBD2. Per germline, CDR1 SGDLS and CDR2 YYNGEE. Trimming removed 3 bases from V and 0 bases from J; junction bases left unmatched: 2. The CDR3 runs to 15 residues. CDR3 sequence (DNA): TGTGCCAGCAGCGCTACTAGCGGCTCCTACAATGAGCAGTTCTTC. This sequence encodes CASSATSGSYNEQFF. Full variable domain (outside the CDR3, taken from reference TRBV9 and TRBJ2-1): DSGVTQTPKHLITATGQRVTLRCSPRSGDLSVYWYQQSLDQGLQFLIQYYNGEERAKGNILERFSAQQFPDLHSELNLSSLELGDSALYFCASSATSGSYNEQFFGPGTRLTVL.

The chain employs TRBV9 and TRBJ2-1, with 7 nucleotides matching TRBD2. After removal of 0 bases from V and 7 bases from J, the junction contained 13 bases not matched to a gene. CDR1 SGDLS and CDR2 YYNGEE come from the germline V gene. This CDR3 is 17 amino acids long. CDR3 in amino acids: CASSVAPTSIGRNEQFF. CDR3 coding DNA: TGTGCCAGCAGCGTAGCCCCGACTAGCATCGGTCGTAATGAGCAGTTCTTC.

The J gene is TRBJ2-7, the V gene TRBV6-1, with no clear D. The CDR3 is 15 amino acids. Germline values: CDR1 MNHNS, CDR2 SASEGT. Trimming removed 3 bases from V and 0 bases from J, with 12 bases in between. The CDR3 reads CASSDPQYGSYEQYF. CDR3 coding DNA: TGTGCCAGCAGTGACCCTCAATACGGCTCCTACGAGCAGTACTTC.

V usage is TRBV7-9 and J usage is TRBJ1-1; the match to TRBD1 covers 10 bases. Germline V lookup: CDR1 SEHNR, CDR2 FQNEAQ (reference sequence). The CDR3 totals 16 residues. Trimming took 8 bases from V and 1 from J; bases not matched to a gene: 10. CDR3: CASCAGTGVSNTEAFF. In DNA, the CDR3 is TGTGCCAGCTGTGCCGGGACAGGGGTCTCGAACACTGAAGCTTTCTTT.

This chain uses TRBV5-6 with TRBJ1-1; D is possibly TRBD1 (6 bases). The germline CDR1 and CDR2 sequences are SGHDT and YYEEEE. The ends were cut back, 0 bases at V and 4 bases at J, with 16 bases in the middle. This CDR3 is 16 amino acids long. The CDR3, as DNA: TGTGCCAGCAGCTTGGTAGGGGGGGCTGTAGGCACTGAAGCTTTCTTT. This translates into CASSLVGGAVGTEAFF.

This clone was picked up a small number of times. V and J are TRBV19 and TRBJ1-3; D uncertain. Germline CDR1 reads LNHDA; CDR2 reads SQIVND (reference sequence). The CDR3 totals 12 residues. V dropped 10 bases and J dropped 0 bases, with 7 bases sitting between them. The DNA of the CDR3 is TGTGCCACCGGGAGCTCTGGAAACACCATATATTTT. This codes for CATGSSGNTIYF. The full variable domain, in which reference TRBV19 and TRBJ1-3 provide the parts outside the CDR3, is DGGITQSPKYLFRKEGQNVTLSCEQNLNHDAMYWYRQDPGQGLRLIYYSQIVNDFQKGDIAEGYSVSREKKESFPLTVTSAQKNPTAFYLCATGSSGNTIYFGEGSWLTVV.

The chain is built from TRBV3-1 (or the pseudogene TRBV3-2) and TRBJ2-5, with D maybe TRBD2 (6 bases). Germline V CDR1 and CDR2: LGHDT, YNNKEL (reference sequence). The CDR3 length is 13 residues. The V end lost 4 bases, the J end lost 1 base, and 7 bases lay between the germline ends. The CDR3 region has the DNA TGTGCCAGCAGCCGGGGGGTCCAAGAGACCCAGTACTTC. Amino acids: CASSRGVQETQYF.

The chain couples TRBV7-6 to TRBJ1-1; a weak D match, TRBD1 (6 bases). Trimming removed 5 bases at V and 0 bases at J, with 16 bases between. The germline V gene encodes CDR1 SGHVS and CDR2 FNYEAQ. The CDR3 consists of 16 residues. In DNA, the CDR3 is TGTGCCAGCAGCCCCCGGACAGCGCTCATGAACACTGAAGCTTTCTTT. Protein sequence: CASSPRTALMNTEAFF.

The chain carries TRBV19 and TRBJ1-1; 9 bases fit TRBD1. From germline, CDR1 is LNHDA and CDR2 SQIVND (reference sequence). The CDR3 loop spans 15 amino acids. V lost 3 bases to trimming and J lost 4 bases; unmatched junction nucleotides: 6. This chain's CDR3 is CASSIGWTGVTEAFF. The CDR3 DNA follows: TGTGCCAGTAGTATCGGGTGGACAGGGGTCACTGAAGCTTTCTTT.